The rows below give T cell receptor beta chains drawn from one sample of a study of blood T cells in healthy people across ages. TCRdb passed the 5' RACE reads through MiXCR, listing each CDR3 protein once. The sample has more than 550,000 distinct CDR3 sequences, about 20% seen once. Source material: blood. Receptors were obtained from a man aged 70 or older in good health. Each CDR3 is given with its conserved first and last residue. Fields, in order: J gene, D gene, V gene, clone size, CDR3 protein, CDR3 DNA. The D gene is left open where the match is weak. Rows give clone size only sometimes, using once, few, many, or a class for an expanded clone.

TRBJ2-1	.	TRBV19	.	CASSVQTSLEQFF	TGTGCCAGTAGTGTCCAGACTAGTCTTGAGCAGTTCTTC
TRBJ1-5	.	TRBV20-1	few	CSAVPGIGQPQHF	TGCAGCGCCGTGCCAGGGATCGGGCAGCCCCAGCATTTT
TRBJ2-2	.	TRBV6-1	.	CASSRRRGPNTGELFF	TGTGCCAGCAGCCGAAGGCGGGGGCCGAACACCGGGGAGCTGTTTTTT
TRBJ2-3	TRBD1	TRBV12-3/TRBV12-4	few	CASSGTGGRDTQYF	TGTGCCAGCTCAGGGACAGGGGGTAGAGATACGCAGTATTTT
TRBJ1-2	.	TRBV20-1	few	CSATLEGVIGYTF	TGCAGTGCTACCCTAGAGGGCGTCATCGGCTACACCTTC
TRBJ1-4	.	TRBV20-1	few	CSARFGGPGANEKLFF	TGCAGTGCTAGGTTCGGGGGTCCCGGGGCTAATGAAAAACTGTTTTTT
TRBJ2-5	TRBD2	TRBV6-6	.	CASTSSGAPLETQYF	TGTGCCAGCACTTCAAGCGGGGCCCCCTTAGAGACCCAGTACTTC
TRBJ2-5	.	TRBV14	.	CASSLYSGLKETQYF	TGTGCCAGCAGCCTGTATAGCGGATTAAAAGAGACCCAGTACTTC
TRBJ1-4	.	TRBV20-1	.	CSAPDLNNEKLFF	TGCAGTGCTCCAGACCTTAATAATGAAAAACTGTTTTTT
TRBJ2-1	TRBD2	TRBV7-2	once	CASKAGAGGNEQFF	TGTGCCAGCAAAGCGGGGGCCGGGGGCAATGAGCAGTTCTTC
TRBJ1-1	.	TRBV7-9	.	CASSYPDSGTEAFF	TGTGCCAGCAGCTATCCGGACAGCGGCACTGAAGCTTTCTTT
TRBJ2-1	TRBD2	TRBV20-1	few	CSARRRLAADYNEQFF	TGCAGTGCTAGACGACGACTAGCGGCCGATTACAATGAGCAGTTCTTC
TRBJ2-3	.	TRBV12-3/TRBV12-4	.	CASSERLSTDTQYF	TGTGCCAGCAGTGAGCGGTTGAGCACAGATACGCAGTATTTT
TRBJ1-3	.	TRBV5-1	.	CASSSGGGLSGNTIYF	TGCGCCAGCAGCTCCGGAGGGGGACTCTCTGGAAACACCATATATTTT
TRBJ1-3	.	TRBV6-1	.	CASSRKPRGSPGNTIYF	TGTGCCAGCAGTCGAAAACCCCGGGGGTCTCCTGGAAACACCATATATTTT
TRBJ2-3	TRBD1	TRBV20-1	.	CSAREAGQGAGRDTQYF	TGCAGTGCTAGAGAGGCAGGACAGGGGGCTGGGCGAGATACGCAGTATTTT
TRBJ2-6	.	TRBV2	few	CASLDAYSGANVLTF	TGTGCCAGCTTAGACGCCTACTCTGGGGCCAACGTCCTGACTTTC
TRBJ2-1	TRBD2	TRBV28	.	CASSLLLRGGAPLYNEQFF	TGTGCCAGCAGTTTATTATTGCGGGGGGGGGCCCCACTCTACAATGAGCAGTTCTTC
TRBJ1-2	TRBD1	TRBV7-9	many	CASNSDRGQNGYTF	TGTGCCAGCAACTCGGACAGGGGGCAGAATGGCTACACCTTC